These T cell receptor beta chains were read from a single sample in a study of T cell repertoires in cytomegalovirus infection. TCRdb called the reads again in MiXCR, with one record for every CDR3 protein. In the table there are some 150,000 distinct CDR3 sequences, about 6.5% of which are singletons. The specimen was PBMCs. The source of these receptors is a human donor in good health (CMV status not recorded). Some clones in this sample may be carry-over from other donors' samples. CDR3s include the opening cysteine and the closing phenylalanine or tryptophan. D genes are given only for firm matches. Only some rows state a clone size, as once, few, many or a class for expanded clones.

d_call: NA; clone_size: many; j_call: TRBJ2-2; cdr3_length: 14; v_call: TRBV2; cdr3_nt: TGTGCCAGCAGCGGACTGATAAACACCGGGGAGCTGTTTTTT; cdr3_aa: CASSGLINTGELFF
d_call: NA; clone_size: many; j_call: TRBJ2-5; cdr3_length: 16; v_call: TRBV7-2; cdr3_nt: TGTGCCAGCAGCTTAGCGCTTTGGCGGGGCGCTGAGACCCAGTACTTC; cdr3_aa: CASSLALWRGAETQYF
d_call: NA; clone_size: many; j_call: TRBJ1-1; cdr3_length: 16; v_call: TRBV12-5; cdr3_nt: TGTGCTAGTATCCCTCTTAACAGGAAAATAAACACTGAAGCTTTCTTT; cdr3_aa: CASIPLNRKINTEAFF
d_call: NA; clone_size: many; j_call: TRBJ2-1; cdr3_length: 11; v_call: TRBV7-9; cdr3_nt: TGTGCCAGCAGCTGGATCAATGAGCAGTTCTTC; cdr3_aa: CASSWINEQFF
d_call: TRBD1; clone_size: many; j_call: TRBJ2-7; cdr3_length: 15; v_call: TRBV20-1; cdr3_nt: TGCAGTGCTAGACCTCAGGGGGCTGGCTCCTACGAGCAGTACTTC; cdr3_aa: CSARPQGAGSYEQYF
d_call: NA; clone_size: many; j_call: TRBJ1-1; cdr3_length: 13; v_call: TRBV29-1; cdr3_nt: TGCAGCGTTGAGGTGGGAGGTAACACTGAAGCTTTCTTT; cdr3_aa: CSVEVGGNTEAFF
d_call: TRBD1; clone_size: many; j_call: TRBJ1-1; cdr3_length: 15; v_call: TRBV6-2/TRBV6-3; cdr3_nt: TGTGCCAGCAGTACATGGGACAGGGGGTTAGCTGAAGCTTTCTTT; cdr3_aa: CASSTWDRGLAEAFF
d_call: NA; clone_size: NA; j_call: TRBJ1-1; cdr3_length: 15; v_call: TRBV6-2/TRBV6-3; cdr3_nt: TGTGCCAGCAGTCCTTTATACACTCTAGGCACTGAAGCTTTCTTT; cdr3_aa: CASSPLYTLGTEAFF
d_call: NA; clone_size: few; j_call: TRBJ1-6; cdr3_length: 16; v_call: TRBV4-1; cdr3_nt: TGCGCCAGCAGCCCTCGGGGTTACCCAGCCGATTCACCCCTCCACTTT; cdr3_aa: CASSPRGYPADSPLHF
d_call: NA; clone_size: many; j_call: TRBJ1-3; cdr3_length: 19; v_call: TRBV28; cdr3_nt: TGTGTCGCTACCAGCAGCGACGGCCTTAGTGGGGTGTCCGGAAACACCATATATTTT; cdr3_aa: CVATSSDGLSGVSGNTIYF
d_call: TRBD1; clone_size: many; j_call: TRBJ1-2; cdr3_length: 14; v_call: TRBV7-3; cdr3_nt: TGTGCCAGCAGCCCCACTTTCGGGACAGGGGGCTACACCTTC; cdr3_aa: CASSPTFGTGGYTF
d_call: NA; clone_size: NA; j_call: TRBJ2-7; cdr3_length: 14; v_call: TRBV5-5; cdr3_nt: TGTGCCAGCAGCTCCCCCGGAGGGGCTACGGAGCAGTACTTC; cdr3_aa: CASSSPGGATEQYF
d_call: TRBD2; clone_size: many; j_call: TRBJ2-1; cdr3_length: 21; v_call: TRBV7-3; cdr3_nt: TGTGCCAGCAGCTTACCCAATCGGACTAGCGGGGGGTCTAGCTCCTACAATGAGCAGTTCTTC; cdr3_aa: CASSLPNRTSGGSSSYNEQFF
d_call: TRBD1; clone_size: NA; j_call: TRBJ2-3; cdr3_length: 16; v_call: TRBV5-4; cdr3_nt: TGTGCCAGCAGCGGGGCCCGGGACAGCTACACAGATACGCAGTATTTT; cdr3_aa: CASSGARDSYTDTQYF
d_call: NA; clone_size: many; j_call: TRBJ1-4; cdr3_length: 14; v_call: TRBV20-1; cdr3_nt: TGCAGTGCTAGTTTTCCCCTCGACGGTATAGGACTGTTTTTT; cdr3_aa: CSASFPLDGIGLFF
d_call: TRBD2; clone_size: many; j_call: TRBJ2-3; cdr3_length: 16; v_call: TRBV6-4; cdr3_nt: TGTGCCAGCAGTGATTCAGGGACTAGCGGGGGAGATACGCAGTATTTT; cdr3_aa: CASSDSGTSGGDTQYF
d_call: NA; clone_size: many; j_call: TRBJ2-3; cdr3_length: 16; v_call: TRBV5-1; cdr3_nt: TGCGCCAGCAGCTTGGTATTCGGCGGGGCCGCAGATACGCAGTATTTT; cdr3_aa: CASSLVFGGAADTQYF
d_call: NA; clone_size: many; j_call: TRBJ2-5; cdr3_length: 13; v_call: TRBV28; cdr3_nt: TGTGCCAGCAGTCGACAGCTCCAAGAGACCCAGTACTTC; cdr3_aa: CASSRQLQETQYF
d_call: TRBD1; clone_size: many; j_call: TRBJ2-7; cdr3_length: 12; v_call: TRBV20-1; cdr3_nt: TGCAGTGTCGGACAGGGGGCGATGGAGCAGTACTTC; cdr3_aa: CSVGQGAMEQYF
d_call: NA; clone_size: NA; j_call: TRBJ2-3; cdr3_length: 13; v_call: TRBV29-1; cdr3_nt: TGCAGCGCCGGGGACCGGAGCACAGATACGCAGTATTTT; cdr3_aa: CSAGDRSTDTQYF
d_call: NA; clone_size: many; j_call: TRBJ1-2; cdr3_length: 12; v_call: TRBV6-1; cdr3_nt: TGTGCCAATCAGGGAGTTTCCCGGGGCTACACCTTC; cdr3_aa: CANQGVSRGYTF
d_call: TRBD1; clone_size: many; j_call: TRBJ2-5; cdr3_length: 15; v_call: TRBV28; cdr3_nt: TGTGCCAGCAAAAGCACGGGACAGGGTTTGGGGACCCAGTACTTC; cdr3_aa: CASKSTGQGLGTQYF
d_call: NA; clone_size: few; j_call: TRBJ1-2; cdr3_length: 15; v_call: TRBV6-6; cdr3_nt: TGTGCCAGCTCCGGGACATCGCGAGCTAACTATGGCTACACCTTC; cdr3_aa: CASSGTSRANYGYTF
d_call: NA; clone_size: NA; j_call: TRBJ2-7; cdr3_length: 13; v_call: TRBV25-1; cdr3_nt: TGTGCCAGCAGTGATTGGGGGGGCCGCGAGCAGTACTTC; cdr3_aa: CASSDWGGREQYF
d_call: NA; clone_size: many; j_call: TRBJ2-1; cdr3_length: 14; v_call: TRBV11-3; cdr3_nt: TGTGCCAGCAGCCCCGGGACTCATGACAATGAGCAGTTCTTC; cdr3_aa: CASSPGTHDNEQFF
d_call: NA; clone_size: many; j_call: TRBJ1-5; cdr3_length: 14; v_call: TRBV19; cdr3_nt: TGTGCCAGTACCCCCGTGGCAGGGATTCAGCCCCAGCATTTT; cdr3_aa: CASTPVAGIQPQHF
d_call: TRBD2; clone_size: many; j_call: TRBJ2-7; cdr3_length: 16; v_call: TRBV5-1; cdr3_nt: TGCGCCAGCAGCTTGGAGGGGCGGGGGGGCATCAACGAGCAGTACTTC; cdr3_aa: CASSLEGRGGINEQYF
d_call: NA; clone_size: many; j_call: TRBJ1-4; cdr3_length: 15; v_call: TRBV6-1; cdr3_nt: TGTGCCAGCAGTGGCTCCGGGACGGTAAATGAAAAACTGTTTTTT; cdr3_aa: CASSGSGTVNEKLFF
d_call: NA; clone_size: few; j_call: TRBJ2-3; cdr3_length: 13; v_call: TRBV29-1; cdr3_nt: TGCAGCGCCGATGGTGGGAGCACAGATACGCAGTATTTT; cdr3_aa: CSADGGSTDTQYF
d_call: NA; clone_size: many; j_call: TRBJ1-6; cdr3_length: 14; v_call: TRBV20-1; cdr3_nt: TGCAGTGCTAGAGTCGAGGGGTATAATTCACCCCTCCACTTT; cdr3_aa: CSARVEGYNSPLHF
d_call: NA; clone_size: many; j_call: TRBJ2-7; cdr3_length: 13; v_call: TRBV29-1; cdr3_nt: TGCAGCGTTGAAGCCCCATCCCACTACGAGCAGTACTTC; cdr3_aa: CSVEAPSHYEQYF
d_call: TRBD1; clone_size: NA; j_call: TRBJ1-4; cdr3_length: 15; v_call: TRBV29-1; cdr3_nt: TGCAGCGTTGGGACAGGACTTACAACTAATGAAAAACTGTTTTTT; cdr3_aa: CSVGTGLTTNEKLFF
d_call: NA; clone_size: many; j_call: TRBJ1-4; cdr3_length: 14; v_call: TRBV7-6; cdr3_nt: TGTGCCAGCAGCCGCGACAGACTGAATGAAAAACTGTTTTTT; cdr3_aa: CASSRDRLNEKLFF
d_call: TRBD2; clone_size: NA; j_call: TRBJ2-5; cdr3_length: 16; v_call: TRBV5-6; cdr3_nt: TGTGCCAGCAGCGCCAGACTAGCGGGGTTCCAAGAGACCCAGTACTTC; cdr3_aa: CASSARLAGFQETQYF
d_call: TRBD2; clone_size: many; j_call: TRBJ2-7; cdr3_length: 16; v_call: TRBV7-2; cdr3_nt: TGTGCCAGCAGCTTTTGGGGGGGGGATAGCTCCTACGAGCAGTACTTC; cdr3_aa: CASSFWGGDSSYEQYF
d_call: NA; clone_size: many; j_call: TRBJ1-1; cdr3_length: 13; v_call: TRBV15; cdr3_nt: TGTGCCACCAGCAGAGAAAGGGAGAACGAAGCTTTCTTT; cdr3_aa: CATSRERENEAFF
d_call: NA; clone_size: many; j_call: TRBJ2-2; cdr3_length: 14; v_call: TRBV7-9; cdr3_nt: TGTGCCAGCAGCCTAGGACAGAACACCGGGGAGCTGTTTTTT; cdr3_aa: CASSLGQNTGELFF
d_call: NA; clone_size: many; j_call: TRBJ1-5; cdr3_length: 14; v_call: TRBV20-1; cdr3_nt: TGCAGTGCCGAGAACATAGATAGCAATCAGCCCCAGCATTTT; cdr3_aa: CSAENIDSNQPQHF
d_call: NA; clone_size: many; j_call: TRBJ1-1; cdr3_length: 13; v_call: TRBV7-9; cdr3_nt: TGTGCCAGCAGCGCCGCCAGGGGAACTGAAGCTTTCTTT; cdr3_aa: CASSAARGTEAFF
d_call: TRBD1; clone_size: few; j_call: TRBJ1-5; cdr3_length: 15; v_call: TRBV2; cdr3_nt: TGTGCCAGCATGTCAGACAGGGGATGGAATCAGCCCCAGCATTTT; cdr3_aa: CASMSDRGWNQPQHF
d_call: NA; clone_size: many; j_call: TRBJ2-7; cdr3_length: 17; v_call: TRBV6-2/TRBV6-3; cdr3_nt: TGTGCCAGCAGTCGACTTCACCGATCGGACGGCCCGGGGGAGCAGTACTTC; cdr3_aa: CASSRLHRSDGPGEQYF
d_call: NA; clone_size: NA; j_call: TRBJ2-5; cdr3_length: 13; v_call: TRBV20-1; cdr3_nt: TGCAGTGCTAGCCCTGGGATACAAGAGACCCAGTACTTC; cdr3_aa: CSASPGIQETQYF
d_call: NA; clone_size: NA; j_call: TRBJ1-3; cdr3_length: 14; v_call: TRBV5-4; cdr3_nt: TGTGCCAGCAGCATACATAGCTCTGGAAACACCATATATTTT; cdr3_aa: CASSIHSSGNTIYF
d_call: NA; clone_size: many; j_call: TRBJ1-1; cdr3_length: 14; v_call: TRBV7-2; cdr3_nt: TGTGCCAGCAGCTCTCAGGGGCGACGTACTGAAGCTTTCTTT; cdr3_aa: CASSSQGRRTEAFF
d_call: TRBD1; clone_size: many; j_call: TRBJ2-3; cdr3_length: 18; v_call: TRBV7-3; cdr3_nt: TGTGCCAGCAGCTTAAGGGTCCCGGGACAGGGCGCGGCAGATACGCAGTATTTT; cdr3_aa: CASSLRVPGQGAADTQYF
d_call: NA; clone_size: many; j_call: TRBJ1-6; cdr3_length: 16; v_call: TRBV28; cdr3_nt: TGTGCCAGCAGTTTCAGATTAAGCAGGCGGCAAGGACCCCTCCACTTT; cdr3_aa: CASSFRLSRRQGPLHF
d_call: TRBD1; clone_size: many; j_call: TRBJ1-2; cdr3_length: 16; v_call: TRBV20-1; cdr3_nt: TGCAGTGCTAGAGATTGGGGGACAGGTTCTAACTATGGCTACACCTTC; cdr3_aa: CSARDWGTGSNYGYTF
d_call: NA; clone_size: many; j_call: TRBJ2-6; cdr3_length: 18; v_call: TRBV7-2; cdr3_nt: TGTGCCAGCAGCCCCGGGGGGCGCACCCTTACTGGGGCCAACGTCCTGACTTTC; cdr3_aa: CASSPGGRTLTGANVLTF
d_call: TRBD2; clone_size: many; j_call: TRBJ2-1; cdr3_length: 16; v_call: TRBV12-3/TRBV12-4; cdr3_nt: TGTGCCAGCACTCTGGGGCGGGGGGCCTCCTACAATGAGCAGTTCTTC; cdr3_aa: CASTLGRGASYNEQFF
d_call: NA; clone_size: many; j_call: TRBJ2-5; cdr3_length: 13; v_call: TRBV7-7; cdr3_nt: TGTGCTAGCAGCTTAGGGCAGCAAGAGACCCAGTACTTC; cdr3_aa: CASSLGQQETQYF
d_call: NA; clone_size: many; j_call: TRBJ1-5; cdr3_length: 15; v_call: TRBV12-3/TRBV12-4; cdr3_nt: TGTGCCAGCAGCCCCGACAGGAATAGCAATCAGCCCCAGCATTTT; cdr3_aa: CASSPDRNSNQPQHF
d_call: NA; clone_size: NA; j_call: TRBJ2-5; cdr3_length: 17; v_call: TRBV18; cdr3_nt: TGTGCCAGCTCACCACTAGGTCTGCAGGCTTCCCAAGAGACCCAGTACTTC; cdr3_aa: CASSPLGLQASQETQYF
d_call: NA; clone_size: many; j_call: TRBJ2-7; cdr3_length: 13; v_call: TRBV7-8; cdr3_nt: TGTGCCAGCAGCTTACCGGGACCCGGCGAGCAGTACTTC; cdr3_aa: CASSLPGPGEQYF
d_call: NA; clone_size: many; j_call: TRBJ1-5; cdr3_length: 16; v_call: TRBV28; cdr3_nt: TGTGCCAGCAGTTTAAAAGTGGGATTGGGCAATCAGCCCCAGCATTTT; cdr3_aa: CASSLKVGLGNQPQHF